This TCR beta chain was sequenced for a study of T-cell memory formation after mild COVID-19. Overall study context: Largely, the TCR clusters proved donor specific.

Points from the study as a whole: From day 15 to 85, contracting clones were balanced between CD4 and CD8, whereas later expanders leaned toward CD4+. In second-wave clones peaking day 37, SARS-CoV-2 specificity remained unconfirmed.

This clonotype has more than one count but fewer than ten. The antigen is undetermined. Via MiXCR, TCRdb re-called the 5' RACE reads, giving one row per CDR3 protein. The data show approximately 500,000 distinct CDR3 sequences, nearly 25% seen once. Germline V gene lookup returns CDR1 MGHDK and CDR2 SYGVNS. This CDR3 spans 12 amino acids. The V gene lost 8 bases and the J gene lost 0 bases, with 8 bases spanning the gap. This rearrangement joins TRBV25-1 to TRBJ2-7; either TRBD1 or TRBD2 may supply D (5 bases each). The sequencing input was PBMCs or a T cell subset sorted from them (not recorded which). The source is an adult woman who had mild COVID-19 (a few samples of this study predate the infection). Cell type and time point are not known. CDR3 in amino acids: CASRDHSYEQYF. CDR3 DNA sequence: TGTGCCAGCCGGGACCACTCCTACGAGCAGTACTTC.